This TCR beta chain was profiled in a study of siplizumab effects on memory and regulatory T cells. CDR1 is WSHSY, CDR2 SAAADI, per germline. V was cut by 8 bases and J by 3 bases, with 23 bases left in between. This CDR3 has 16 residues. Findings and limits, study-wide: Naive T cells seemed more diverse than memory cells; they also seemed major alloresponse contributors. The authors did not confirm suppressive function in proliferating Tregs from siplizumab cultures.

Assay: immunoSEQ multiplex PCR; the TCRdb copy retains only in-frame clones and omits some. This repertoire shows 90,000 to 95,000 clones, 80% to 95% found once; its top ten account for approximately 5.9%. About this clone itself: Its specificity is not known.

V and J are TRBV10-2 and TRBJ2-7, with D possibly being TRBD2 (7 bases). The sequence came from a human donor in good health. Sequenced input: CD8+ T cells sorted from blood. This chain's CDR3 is CASAGGLGSSFYEQYF. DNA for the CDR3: TGCGCCAGCGCCGGGGGGCTCGGAAGTTCTTTCTACGAGCAGTACTTC.